The 8 T cell receptor beta chains reported below all come from one sample, sequenced in a study of blood T cell repertoires in COVID-19. The method was immunoSEQ multiplex PCR; TCRdb's version includes in-frame clones alone and lacks a portion of them. The data contain under 250,000 clones, more than 75% of them singletons. Sequencing used peripheral blood. The receptors were gathered from a woman older than 75 with COVID-19, enrolled during active disease.

The J gene is TRBJ2-3, the V gene TRBV10-3, with 10 positions matching TRBD2. Germline V gene data show CDR1 as ENHRY and CDR2 as SYGVKD. Trimming cost V 2 bases and J 6 bases; bases outside gene matches: 8. This CDR3 is 16 amino acids long. The CDR3 sequence is CAISEGSGGASDTQYF. In nucleotides, the CDR3 is TGTGCCATCAGTGAGGGAAGCGGGGGGGCTAGCGATACGCAGTATTTT.

In its sample, this clone was seen a few times. The CDR3 bases are TGTGCCAGCAGTCCGTCCCGGGACAGGCCGCCCCAGCATTTT. Its translation is CASSPSRDRPPQHF. V and J are TRBV6-5 and TRBJ1-5, with 8 bases aligning to TRBD1. This CDR3 has 14 residues. With V trimmed by 5 bases and J by 9 bases, 9 bases remained unmatched. Germline loops: CDR1 MNHEY, CDR2 SVGAGI.

This chain connects TRBV29-1 to TRBJ1-2; 9 bases fit TRBD1. This CDR3 is 11 amino acids long. Germline values: CDR1 SQVTM, CDR2 ANQGSEA. V was clipped by 3 bases and J by 9 bases; unmatched bases: 2. In nucleotides, the CDR3 is TGCAGCGTTGACGGACAGGGGAGCTACACCTTC. This encodes CSVDGQGSYTF.

The chain employs TRBV6-5 and TRBJ2-2; tentatively, D is TRBD2 (6 bases). This CDR3 has 14 residues. Trimming shortened V by 8 bases and J by 2 bases, and 12 bases separated the two germline ends. CDR1 and CDR2 (germline): MNHEY, SVGAGI. CDR3 in amino acids: CASGRWANTGELFF. CDR3 coding DNA: TGTGCCAGCGGGAGGTGGGCCAACACCGGGGAGCTGTTTTTT.

The chain has TRBV5-1 and TRBJ2-7; D perhaps matches TRBD2 (6 bases). V lost 0 bases and J lost 3, with 16 bases in between. Germline V gives CDR1 SGHRS, CDR2 YFSETQ. The CDR3 runs to 16 residues. CDR3 sequence (DNA): TGCGCCAGCAGCTTGGAATCGCCTAGCGCACGCTACGAGCAGTACTTC. The encoded protein is CASSLESPSARYEQYF.

The chain recombines TRBV7-3 with TRBJ2-1; 10 bases are shared with TRBD1. J lost 2 bases, V lost 6 bases, and 4 bases had no gene match. Germline V gene lookup returns CDR1 SGHTA and CDR2 FQGTGA. The CDR3 covers 15 residues. The CDR3: CASSYDRGPYNEQFF. The CDR3 bases are TGTGCCAGCAGTTACGACAGGGGGCCCTACAATGAGCAGTTCTTC. Full variable domain (remainder filled in from reference TRBV7-3 and TRBJ2-1): GAGVSQTPSNKVTEKGKYVELRCDPISGHTALYWYRQSLGQGPEFLIYFQGTGAADDSGLPNDRFFAVRPEGSVSTLKIQRTERGDSAVYLCASSYDRGPYNEQFFGPGTRLTVL.

This chain connects TRBV3-1 (or the pseudogene TRBV3-2) to TRBJ2-1; TRBD2 matches 7 bases. Germline loops: CDR1 LGHDT, CDR2 YNNKEL (reference sequence). The length of the CDR3 is 16 residues. V shed 4 bases and J 1 base; nucleotides not matched to a gene: 7. DNA of the CDR3: TGTGCCAGCAGCCCCTTCGGTAGCGGGTCCTACAATGAGCAGTTCTTC. This gives the protein CASSPFGSGSYNEQFF.

The V gene is TRBV21-1, the J gene TRBJ1-6; the table's D call TRBD1 went unverified against the DNA. TRBV21-1 is given as a pseudogene. The CDR3 spans 18 residues. The CDR3 here is CASSVRGTGGWPNSPLHF. CDR3 nucleotides: TGTGCCAGCAGCGTCAGAGGGACAGGGGGTTGGCCTAATTCACCCCTCCACTTT.